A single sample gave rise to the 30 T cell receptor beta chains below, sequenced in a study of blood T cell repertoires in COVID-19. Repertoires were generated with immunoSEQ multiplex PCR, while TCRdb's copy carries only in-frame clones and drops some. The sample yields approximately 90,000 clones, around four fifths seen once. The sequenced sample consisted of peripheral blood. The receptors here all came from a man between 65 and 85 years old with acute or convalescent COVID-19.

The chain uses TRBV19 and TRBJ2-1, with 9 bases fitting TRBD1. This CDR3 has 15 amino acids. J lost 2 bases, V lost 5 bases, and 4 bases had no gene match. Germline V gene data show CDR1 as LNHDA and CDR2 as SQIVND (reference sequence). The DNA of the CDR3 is TGTGCCAGTAGTCCCGACAGGGGGACCTACAATGAGCAGTTCTTC. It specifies CASSPDRGTYNEQFF.

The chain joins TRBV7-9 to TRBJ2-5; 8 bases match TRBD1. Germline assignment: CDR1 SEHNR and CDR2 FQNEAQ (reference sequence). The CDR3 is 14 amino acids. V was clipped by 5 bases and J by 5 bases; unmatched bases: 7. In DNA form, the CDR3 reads TGTGCCAGCAGCCCACCAGGGGGCTGGGAGACCCAGTACTTC. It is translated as CASSPPGGWETQYF.

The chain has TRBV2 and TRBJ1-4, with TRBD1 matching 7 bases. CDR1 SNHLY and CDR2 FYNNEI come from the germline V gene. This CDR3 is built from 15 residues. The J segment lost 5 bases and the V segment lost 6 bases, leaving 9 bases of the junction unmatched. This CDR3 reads CASRLQGMGNEKLFF. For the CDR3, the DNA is TGTGCCAGCAGGTTACAGGGGATGGGGAATGAAAAACTGTTTTTT.

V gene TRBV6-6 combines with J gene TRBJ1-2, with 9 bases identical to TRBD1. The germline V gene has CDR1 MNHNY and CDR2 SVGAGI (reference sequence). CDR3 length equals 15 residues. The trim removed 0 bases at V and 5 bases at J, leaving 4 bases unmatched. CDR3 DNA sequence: TGTGCCAGCAGTTACTCGTGGACAGGGGTATATGGCTACACCTTC. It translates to CASSYSWTGVYGYTF.

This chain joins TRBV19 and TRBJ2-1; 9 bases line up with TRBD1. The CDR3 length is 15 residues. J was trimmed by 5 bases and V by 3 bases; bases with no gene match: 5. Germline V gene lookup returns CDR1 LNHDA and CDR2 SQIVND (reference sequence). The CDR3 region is CASSMTGGGHNEQFF. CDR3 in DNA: TGTGCCAGTAGTATGACAGGGGGGGGGCACAATGAGCAGTTCTTC.

The CDR3 here is CASSLGPGSSYEQYF. The CDR3 DNA reads TGCGCCAGCAGCTTGGGGCCGGGTTCCTCCTACGAGCAGTACTTC. The chain employs TRBV5-1 and TRBJ2-7; no clear D gene. There are 15 residues in the CDR3. Trimming stripped 0 bases from V and 0 bases from J, with 10 bases between. Looked up from germline, CDR1 is SGHRS and CDR2 is YFSETQ.

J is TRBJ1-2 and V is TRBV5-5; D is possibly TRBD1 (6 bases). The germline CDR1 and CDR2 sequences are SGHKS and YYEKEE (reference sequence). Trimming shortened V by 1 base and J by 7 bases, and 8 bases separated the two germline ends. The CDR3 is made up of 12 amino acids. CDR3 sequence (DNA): TGTGCCAGCAGCTTGACAGGGTTTGGCTACACCTTC. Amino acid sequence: CASSLTGFGYTF.

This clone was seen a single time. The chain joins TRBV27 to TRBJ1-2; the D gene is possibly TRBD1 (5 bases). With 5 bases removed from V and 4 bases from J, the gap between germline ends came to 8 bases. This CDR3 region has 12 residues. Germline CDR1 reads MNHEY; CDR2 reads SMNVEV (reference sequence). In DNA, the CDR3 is TGTGCCAGCAGTGACAGCCCCTATGGCTACACCTTC. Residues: CASSDSPYGYTF.

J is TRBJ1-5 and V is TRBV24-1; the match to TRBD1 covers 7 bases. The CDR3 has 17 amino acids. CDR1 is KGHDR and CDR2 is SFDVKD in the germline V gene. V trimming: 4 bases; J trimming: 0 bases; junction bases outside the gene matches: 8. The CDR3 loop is CATSETGRRVSNQPQHF. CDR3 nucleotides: TGTGCCACCAGTGAGACAGGGAGGCGCGTTAGCAATCAGCCCCAGCATTTT.

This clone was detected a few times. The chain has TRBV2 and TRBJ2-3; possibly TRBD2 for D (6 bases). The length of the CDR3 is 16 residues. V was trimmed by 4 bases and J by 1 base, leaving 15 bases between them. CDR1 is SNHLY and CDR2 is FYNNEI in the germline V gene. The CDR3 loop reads CASSGVRGVGTDTQYF. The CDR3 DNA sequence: TGTGCCAGCAGTGGGGTGCGGGGCGTGGGCACAGATACGCAGTATTTT.

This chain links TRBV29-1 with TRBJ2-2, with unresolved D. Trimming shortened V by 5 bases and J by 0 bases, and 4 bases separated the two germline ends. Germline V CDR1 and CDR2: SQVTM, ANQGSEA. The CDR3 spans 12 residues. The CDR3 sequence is CSVRANTGELFF. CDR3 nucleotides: TGCAGCGTTCGAGCGAACACCGGGGAGCTGTTTTTT.

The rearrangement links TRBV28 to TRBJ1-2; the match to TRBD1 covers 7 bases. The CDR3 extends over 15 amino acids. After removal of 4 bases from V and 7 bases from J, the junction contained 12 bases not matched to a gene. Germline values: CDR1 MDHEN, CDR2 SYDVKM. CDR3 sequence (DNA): TGTGCCAGCAGTTCCAGGACAGGAGGGGGTCTTGGCTACACCTTC. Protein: CASSSRTGGGLGYTF.

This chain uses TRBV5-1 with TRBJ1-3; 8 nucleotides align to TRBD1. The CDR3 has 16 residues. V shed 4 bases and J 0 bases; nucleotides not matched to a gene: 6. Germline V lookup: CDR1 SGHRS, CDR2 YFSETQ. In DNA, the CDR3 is TGCGCCAGCAGCCCAGGACAGGGAATCTCTGGAAACACCATATATTTT. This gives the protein CASSPGQGISGNTIYF.

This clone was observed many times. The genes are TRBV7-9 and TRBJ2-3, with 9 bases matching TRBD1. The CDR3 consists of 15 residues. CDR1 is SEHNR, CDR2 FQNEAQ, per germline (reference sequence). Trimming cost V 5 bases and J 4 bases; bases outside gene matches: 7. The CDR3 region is CASSTDRGMADTQYF. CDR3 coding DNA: TGTGCCAGCAGCACCGACAGGGGGATGGCAGATACGCAGTATTTT.

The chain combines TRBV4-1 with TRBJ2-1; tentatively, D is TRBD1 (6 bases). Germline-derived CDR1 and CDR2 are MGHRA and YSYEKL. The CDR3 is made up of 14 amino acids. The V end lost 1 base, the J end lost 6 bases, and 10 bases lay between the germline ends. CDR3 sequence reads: CASSQVGTLNEQFF. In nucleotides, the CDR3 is TGCGCCAGCAGCCAAGTGGGGACACTCAATGAGCAGTTCTTC.

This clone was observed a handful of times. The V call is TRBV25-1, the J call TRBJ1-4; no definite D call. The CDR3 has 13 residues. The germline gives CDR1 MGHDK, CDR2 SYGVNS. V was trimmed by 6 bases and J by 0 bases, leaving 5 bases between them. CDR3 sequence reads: CASRHATNEKLFF. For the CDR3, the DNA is TGTGCCAGCAGACATGCAACTAATGAAAAACTGTTTTTT.

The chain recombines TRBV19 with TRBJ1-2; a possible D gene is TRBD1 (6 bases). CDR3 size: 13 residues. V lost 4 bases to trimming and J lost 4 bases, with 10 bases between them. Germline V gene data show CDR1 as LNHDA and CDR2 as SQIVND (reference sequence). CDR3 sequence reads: CASSSGGVYGYTF. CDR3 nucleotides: TGTGCCAGTAGTAGTGGGGGCGTCTATGGCTACACCTTC. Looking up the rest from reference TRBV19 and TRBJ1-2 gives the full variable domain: DGGITQSPKYLFRKEGQNVTLSCEQNLNHDAMYWYRQDPGQGLRLIYYSQIVNDFQKGDIAEGYSVSREKKESFPLTVTSAQKNPTAFYLCASSSGGVYGYTFGSGTRLTVV.

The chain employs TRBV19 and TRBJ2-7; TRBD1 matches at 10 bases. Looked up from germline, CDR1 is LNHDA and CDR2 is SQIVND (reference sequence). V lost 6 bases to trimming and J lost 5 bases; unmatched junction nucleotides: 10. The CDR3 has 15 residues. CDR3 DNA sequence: TGTGCCAGTAGAAACCCGGGACAGGGGAACCACGAGCAGTACTTC. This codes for CASRNPGQGNHEQYF.

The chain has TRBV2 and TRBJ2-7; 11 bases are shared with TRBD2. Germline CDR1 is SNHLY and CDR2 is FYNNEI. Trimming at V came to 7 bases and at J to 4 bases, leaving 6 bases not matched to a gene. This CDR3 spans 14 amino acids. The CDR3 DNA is TGTGCCAGCAAGGCTAGCGGGGGGCAATACGAGCAGTACTTC. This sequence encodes CASKASGGQYEQYF.

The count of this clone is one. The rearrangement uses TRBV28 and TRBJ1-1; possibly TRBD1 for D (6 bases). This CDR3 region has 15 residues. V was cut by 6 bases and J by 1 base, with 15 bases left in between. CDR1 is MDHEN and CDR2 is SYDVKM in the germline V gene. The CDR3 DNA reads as TGTGCCAGCAGGGCTACAGGGTTTGGGAACACTGAAGCTTTCTTT. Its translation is CASRATGFGNTEAFF.

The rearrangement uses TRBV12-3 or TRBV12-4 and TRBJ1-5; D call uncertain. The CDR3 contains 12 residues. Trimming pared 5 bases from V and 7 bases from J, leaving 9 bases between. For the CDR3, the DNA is TGTGCCAGCAGTCCCCTAGGCCAGCCCCAGCATTTT. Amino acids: CASSPLGQPQHF.

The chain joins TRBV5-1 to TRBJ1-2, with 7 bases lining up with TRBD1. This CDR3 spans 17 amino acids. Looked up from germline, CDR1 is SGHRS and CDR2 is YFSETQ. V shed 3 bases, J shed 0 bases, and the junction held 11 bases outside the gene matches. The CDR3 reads CASSSSGTVLANYGYTF. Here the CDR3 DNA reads TGCGCCAGCAGCTCCTCCGGGACAGTGTTAGCTAACTATGGCTACACCTTC.

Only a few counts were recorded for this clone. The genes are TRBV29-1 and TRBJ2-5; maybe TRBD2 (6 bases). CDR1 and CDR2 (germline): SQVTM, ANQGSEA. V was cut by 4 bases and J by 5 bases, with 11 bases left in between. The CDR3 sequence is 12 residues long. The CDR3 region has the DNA TGCAGCGTTGGGAGGGCGGGGGAGACCCAGTACTTC. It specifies CSVGRAGETQYF.

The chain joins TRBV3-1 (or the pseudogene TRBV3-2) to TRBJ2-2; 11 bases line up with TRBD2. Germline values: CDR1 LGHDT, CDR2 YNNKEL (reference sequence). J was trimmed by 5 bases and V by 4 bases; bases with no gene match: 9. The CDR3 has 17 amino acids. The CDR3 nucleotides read TGTGCCAGCAGCCGAGTAGCGGGGGGGCGGTTGACCGGGGAGCTGTTTTTT. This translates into CASSRVAGGRLTGELFF.

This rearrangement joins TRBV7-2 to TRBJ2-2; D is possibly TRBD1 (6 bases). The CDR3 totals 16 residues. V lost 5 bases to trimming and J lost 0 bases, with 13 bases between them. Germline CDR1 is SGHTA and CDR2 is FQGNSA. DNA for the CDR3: TGTGCCAGCAGCCCCCCCAGGGGAACGAACACCGGGGAGCTGTTTTTT. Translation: CASSPPRGTNTGELFF.

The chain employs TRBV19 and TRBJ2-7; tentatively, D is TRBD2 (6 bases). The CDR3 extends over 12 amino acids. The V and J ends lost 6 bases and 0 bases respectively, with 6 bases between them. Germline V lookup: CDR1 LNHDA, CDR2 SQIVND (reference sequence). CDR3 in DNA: TGTGCCAGTAGGGGGGGCTCCTACGAGCAGTACTTC. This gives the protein CASRGGSYEQYF.

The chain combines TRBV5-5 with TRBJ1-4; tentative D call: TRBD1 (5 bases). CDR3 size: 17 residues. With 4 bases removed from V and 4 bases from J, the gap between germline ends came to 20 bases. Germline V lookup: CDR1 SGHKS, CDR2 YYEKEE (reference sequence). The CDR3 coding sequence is TGTGCCAGCAGCCAGCGGGACTCCAGCCGTTATAATGAAAAACTGTTTTTT. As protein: CASSQRDSSRYNEKLFF. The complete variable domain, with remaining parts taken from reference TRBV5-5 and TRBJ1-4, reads DAGVTQSPTHLIKTRGQQVTLRCSPISGHKSVSWYQQVLGQGPQFIFQYYEKEERGRGNFPDRFSARQFPNYSSELNVNALLLGDSALYLCASSQRDSSRYNEKLFFGSGTQLSVL.

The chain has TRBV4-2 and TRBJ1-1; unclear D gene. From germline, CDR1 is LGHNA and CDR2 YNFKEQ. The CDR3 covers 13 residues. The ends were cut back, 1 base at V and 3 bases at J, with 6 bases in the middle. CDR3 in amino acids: CASSQAAYTEAFF. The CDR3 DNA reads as TGTGCCAGCAGCCAAGCAGCGTACACTGAAGCTTTCTTT.

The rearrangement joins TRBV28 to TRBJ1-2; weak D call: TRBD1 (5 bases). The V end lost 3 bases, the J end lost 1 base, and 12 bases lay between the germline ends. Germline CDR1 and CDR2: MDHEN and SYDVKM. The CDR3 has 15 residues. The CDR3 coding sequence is TGTGCCAGCAGTTTTGGGGGGATGGATAACTATGGCTACACCTTC. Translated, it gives CASSFGGMDNYGYTF.

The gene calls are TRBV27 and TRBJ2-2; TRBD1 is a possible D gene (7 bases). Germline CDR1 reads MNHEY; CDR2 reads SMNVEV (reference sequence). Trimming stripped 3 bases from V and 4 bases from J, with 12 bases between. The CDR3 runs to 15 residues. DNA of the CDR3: TGTGCCAGCAGTTTCTACAGGGGAGGCACCGGGGAGCTGTTTTTT. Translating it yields CASSFYRGGTGELFF.